The 21 T cell receptor beta chains below all came from one sample that was sequenced in a study of identifying expanded T cells in peripheral blood. Some clones are missing from TCRdb's copy, which holds only in-frame ones; the method was immunoSEQ multiplex PCR. The sample includes some 90,000 clones, 88% of them seen just once. The sequenced material came from blood. The receptors here all came from a person aged 18-70 years in good health.

V gene TRBV27 combines with J gene TRBJ2-1; TRBD2 aligns across 14 bases. Germline loops: CDR1 MNHEY, CDR2 SMNVEV (reference sequence). The CDR3 runs to 16 residues. After removal of 7 bases from V and 4 bases from J, the junction contained 6 bases not matched to a gene. CDR3 DNA sequence: TGTGCCAGCACCCCCGGGACTAGCGGGGGTTACAATGAGCAGTTCTTC. This encodes CASTPGTSGGYNEQFF.

The chain is built from TRBV10-1 and TRBJ2-7, with a possible D match to TRBD1 (5 bases). The germline CDR1 and CDR2 sequences are WNHNN and SYGVQD (reference sequence). V was clipped by 8 bases and J by 4 bases, with 30 bases between them. The CDR3 has 18 amino acids. CDR3: CASPTSGPAYQILYEQYF. DNA for the CDR3: TGCGCCAGCCCCACTTCAGGGCCGGCCTACCAGATTTTATACGAGCAGTACTTC.

V is TRBV5-4 and J is TRBJ2-5, with 7 positions matching TRBD2. CDR1 and CDR2 from the germline V gene are SGHNT and YYREEE (reference sequence). The CDR3 has 12 amino acids. Trimming cost V 4 bases and J 9 bases; bases outside gene matches: 6. CDR3 in amino acids: CASSREGTAQYF. The CDR3 DNA follows: TGTGCCAGCAGCAGGGAGGGTACAGCCCAGTACTTC.

This chain uses TRBV7-6 with TRBJ2-7; D is perhaps TRBD1 or TRBD2 (5 bases each). The CDR3 totals 13 residues. Germline V CDR1 and CDR2: SGHVS, FNYEAQ. The V gene lost 5 bases and the J gene lost 4 bases, with 12 bases spanning the gap. The CDR3 protein is CASSHGDLYEQYF. Here the CDR3 DNA reads TGTGCCAGCAGCCATGGGGACCTATACGAGCAGTACTTC.

This clone was seen once. The J gene is TRBJ2-3, the V gene TRBV5-6; 9 bases are a match to TRBD1. The V segment lost 0 bases and the J segment 5 bases; nucleotides outside the gene matches: 4. Per germline, CDR1 SGHDT and CDR2 YYEEEE. The CDR3 extends over 15 amino acids. The CDR3 nucleotides are TGTGCCAGCAGCTTGGCCGCGGACAGGGGAGATACGCAGTATTTT. Protein sequence: CASSLAADRGDTQYF.

The CDR3 loop is CASSYGVKATEAFF. Written as DNA, the CDR3 is TGTGCCAGCAGTTACGGGGTTAAGGCCACTGAAGCTTTCTTT. The chain combines TRBV6-5 with TRBJ1-1; no clear D gene. The CDR3 covers 14 residues. Germline V CDR1 and CDR2: MNHEY, SVGAGI. V lost 2 bases, J lost 4 bases, and 11 bases lay in between.

The rearrangement links TRBV19 to TRBJ2-7, with a tentative D call TRBD2 (6 bases). Deletions cut 7 bases from V and 5 bases from J, with 15 bases between. This CDR3 region has 13 residues. Germline CDR1 is LNHDA and CDR2 is SQIVND (reference sequence). In DNA form, the CDR3 reads TGTGCCAGTACGTTCGGCGGGGATAACGAGCAGTACTTC. Translation: CASTFGGDNEQYF.

CDR3 sequence: CASSFQDRGNEQFF. CDR3 coding DNA: TGTGCCAGCAGCTTCCAGGACAGGGGTAATGAGCAGTTCTTC. The V and J genes are TRBV11-3 and TRBJ2-1; TRBD1 matches at 9 bases. Germline CDR1 and CDR2: SGHNT and YENEEA. The CDR3 has 14 residues. Trimming took 3 bases from V and 7 from J; bases not matched to a gene: 4.

Written as DNA, the CDR3 is TGTGCCACCAGCTCGGCGGGGAGGCCCTCCTACGAGCAGTACTTC. Translating gives CATSSAGRPSYEQYF. The rearrangement uses TRBV15 and TRBJ2-7, with D possibly being TRBD2 (6 bases). CDR1 and CDR2 from the germline V gene are LNHNV and YYDKDF (reference sequence). V gave up 5 bases and J gave up 0 bases, with 14 bases separating them. The CDR3 has 15 residues. Complete variable domain (other parts from reference TRBV15 and TRBJ2-7): DAMVIQNPRYQVTQFGKPVTLSCSQTLNHNVMYWYQQKSSQAPKLLFHYYDKDFNNEADTPDNFQSRRPNTSFCFLDIRSPGLGDTAMYLCATSSAGRPSYEQYFGPGTRLTVT.

Here the CDR3 reads CAWSVGILDNQPQHF. CDR3 bases: TGTGCCTGGAGTGTGGGTATACTGGACAATCAGCCCCAGCATTTT. J is TRBJ1-5 and V is TRBV30; unclear D gene. The CDR3 covers 15 residues. CDR1 and CDR2 (germline): GTSNPN, SVGIG (reference sequence). Trimming cost V 0 bases and J 3 bases, with 12 bases left between them.

This clone was observed a handful of times. The CDR3 loop is CASSWGQGIYGYTF. The CDR3 coding sequence is TGTGCCAGCAGTTGGGGACAGGGTATCTATGGCTACACCTTC. This chain connects TRBV28 to TRBJ1-2; 9 nucleotides match TRBD1. CDR1 and CDR2 from the germline V gene are MDHEN and SYDVKM. The trim removed 4 bases at V and 4 bases at J, leaving 4 bases unmatched. The CDR3 totals 14 residues.

This sequence joins TRBV7-9 and TRBJ2-7; D is unresolved. Looked up from germline, CDR1 is SEHNR and CDR2 is FQNEAQ (reference sequence). CDR3 size: 11 residues. V lost 2 bases, J lost 5 bases, and 4 bases lay in between. The CDR3: CASSLSDEQYF. The DNA of the CDR3 is TGTGCCAGCAGCTTATCGGACGAGCAGTACTTC.

The genes are TRBV19 and TRBJ2-3; 7 bases match TRBD2. Germline CDR1 LNHDA, CDR2 SQIVND (reference sequence). The CDR3 has 17 amino acids. V lost 5 bases to trimming and J lost 0 bases; unmatched junction nucleotides: 11. The CDR3 spells CASSPRLATTSTDTQYF. DNA for the CDR3: TGTGCCAGTAGTCCAAGACTAGCCACAACTAGCACAGATACGCAGTATTTT.

The chain carries TRBV7-9 and TRBJ1-2; no clear D. Germline-derived CDR1 and CDR2 are SEHNR and FQNEAQ (reference sequence). CDR3 length equals 12 residues. The V and J ends lost 4 bases and 8 bases respectively, with 11 bases between them. This chain's CDR3 is CASSSGQSGYTF. The CDR3 DNA is TGTGCCAGCAGCTCCGGCCAGTCAGGCTACACCTTC.

The J gene is TRBJ2-7, the V gene TRBV2; the D is unclear. Trimming took off 8 bases at V and 1 base at J, with 12 bases between the two ends. Germline V gene lookup returns CDR1 SNHLY and CDR2 FYNNEI. CDR3 length: 13 amino acids. As DNA, the CDR3 is TGTGCCAGCCGCCGCCCGCCTTCCTACGAGCAGTACTTC. Its protein product is CASRRPPSYEQYF.

The chain uses TRBV4-2 and TRBJ1-2; TRBD1 might be the D (5 bases). This CDR3 has 15 amino acids. Trimming left V 0 bases short and J 4 bases short, with 12 bases between. Germline V gives CDR1 LGHNA, CDR2 YNFKEQ. As DNA, the CDR3 is TGTGCCAGCAGCCAAGATGCAGGGATCAGCTATGGCTACACCTTC. This sequence encodes CASSQDAGISYGYTF.

This clone is a singleton in its sample. The gene calls are TRBV7-2 and TRBJ2-3; maybe TRBD1 (6 bases). Germline-derived CDR1 and CDR2 are SGHTA and FQGNSA. The CDR3 has 13 amino acids. Trimming cost V 0 bases and J 8 bases, with 9 bases left between them. CDR3 loop: CASSLAGQPTQYF. In DNA form, the CDR3 reads TGTGCCAGCAGCTTAGCAGGACAGCCTACGCAGTATTTT. Using reference TRBV7-2 and TRBJ2-3 for the parts outside the CDR3, the full variable domain is GAGVSQSPSNKVTEKGKDVELRCDPISGHTALYWYRQSLGQGLEFLIYFQGNSAPDKSGLPSDRFSAERTGGSVSTLTIQRTQQEDSAVYLCASSLAGQPTQYFGPGTRLTVL.

The chain carries TRBV5-1 and TRBJ1-2; 7 positions match TRBD1. The CDR3 spans 14 residues. Germline V gene lookup returns CDR1 SGHRS and CDR2 YFSETQ. Unmatched junction bases numbered 5, after V lost 3 bases and J lost 3 bases. The CDR3 sequence is CASSSVTGDYGYTF. CDR3 bases: TGCGCCAGCAGCTCGGTTACAGGGGACTATGGCTACACCTTC.

This chain connects TRBV6-5 to TRBJ2-1, with D perhaps given as TRBD1 or TRBD2 (5 bases each). The CDR3 covers 15 residues. CDR1 is MNHEY, CDR2 SVGAGI, per germline. V was trimmed by 2 bases and J by 6 bases, leaving 14 bases between them. This CDR3 reads CASSYGESGLNEQFF. CDR3 nucleotides: TGTGCCAGCAGTTACGGCGAATCGGGGCTCAATGAGCAGTTCTTC.

This clone has a single count. This chain joins TRBV7-2 and TRBJ2-5; tentative D call: TRBD2 (6 bases). The CDR3 covers 12 residues. Trimming left V 5 bases short and J 9 bases short, with 13 bases between. Per germline, CDR1 SGHTA and CDR2 FQGNSA. DNA of the CDR3: TGTGCCAGCAGCCCCCTTGGGGGGTCCCAGTACTTC. This codes for CASSPLGGSQYF.

The J gene is TRBJ2-3, the V gene TRBV6-5; TRBD2 matches at 8 bases. CDR1 and CDR2 (germline): MNHEY, SVGAGI. There are 14 residues in the CDR3. V gave up 5 bases and J gave up 1 base; unmatched junction bases: 2. The DNA of the CDR3 is TGTGCCAGCAGTCTTAGCGGGGGCACAGATACGCAGTATTTT. Amino acid sequence: CASSLSGGTDTQYF.